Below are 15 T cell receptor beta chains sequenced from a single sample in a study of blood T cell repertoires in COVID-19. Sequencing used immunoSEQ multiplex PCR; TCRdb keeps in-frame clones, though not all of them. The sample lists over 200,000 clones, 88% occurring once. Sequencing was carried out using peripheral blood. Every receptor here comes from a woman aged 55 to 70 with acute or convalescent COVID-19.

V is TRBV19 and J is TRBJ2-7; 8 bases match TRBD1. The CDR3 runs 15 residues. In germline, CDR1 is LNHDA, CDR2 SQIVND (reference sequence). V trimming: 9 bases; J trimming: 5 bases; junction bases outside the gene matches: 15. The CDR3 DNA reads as TGTGCCAGCGGACAGGGTGCCGGGTTGGGCGACGAGCAGTACTTC. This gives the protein CASGQGAGLGDEQYF.

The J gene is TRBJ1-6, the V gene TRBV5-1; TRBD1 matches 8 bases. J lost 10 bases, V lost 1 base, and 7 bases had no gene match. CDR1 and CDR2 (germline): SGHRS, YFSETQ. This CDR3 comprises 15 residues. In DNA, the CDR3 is TGCGCCAGCAGCTTGTCTCAGGGGGCTGTATCACCCCTCCACTTT. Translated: CASSLSQGAVSPLHF.

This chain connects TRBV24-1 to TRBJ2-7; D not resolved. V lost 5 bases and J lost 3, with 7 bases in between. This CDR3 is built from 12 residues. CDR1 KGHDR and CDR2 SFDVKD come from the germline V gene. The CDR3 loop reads CATSGQNYEQYF. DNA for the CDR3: TGTGCCACCAGTGGCCAGAACTACGAGCAGTACTTC.

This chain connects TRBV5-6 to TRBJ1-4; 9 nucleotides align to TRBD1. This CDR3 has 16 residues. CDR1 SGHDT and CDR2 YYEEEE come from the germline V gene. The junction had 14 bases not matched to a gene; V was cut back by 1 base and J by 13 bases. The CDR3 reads CASSLSRDRVLRGLFF. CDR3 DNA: TGTGCCAGCAGCTTGAGCCGGGACAGGGTCCTCAGGGGACTGTTTTTT.

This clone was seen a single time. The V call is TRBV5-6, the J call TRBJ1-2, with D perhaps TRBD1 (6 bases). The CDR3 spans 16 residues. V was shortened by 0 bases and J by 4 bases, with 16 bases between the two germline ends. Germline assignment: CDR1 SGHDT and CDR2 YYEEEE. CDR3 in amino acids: CASSLEREIGGYGYTF. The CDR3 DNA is TGTGCCAGCAGCTTGGAAAGAGAAATAGGGGGCTATGGCTACACCTTC.

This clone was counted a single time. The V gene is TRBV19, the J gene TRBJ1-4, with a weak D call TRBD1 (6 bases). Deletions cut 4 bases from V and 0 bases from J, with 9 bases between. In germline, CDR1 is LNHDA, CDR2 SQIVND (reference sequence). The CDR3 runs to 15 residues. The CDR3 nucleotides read TGTGCCAGTAGTACGGACAGTGCAACTAATGAAAAACTGTTTTTT. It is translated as CASSTDSATNEKLFF.

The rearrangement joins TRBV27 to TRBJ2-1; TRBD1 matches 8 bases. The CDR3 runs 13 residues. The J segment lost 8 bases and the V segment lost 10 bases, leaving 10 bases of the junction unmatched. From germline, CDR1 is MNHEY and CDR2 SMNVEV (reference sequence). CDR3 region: CATARTGLDEQFF. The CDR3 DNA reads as TGTGCCACCGCCCGGACAGGGTTGGATGAGCAGTTCTTC.

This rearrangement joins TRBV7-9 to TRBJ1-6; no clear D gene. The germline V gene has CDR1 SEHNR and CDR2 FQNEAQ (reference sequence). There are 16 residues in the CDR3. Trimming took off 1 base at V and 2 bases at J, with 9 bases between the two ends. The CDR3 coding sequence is TGTGCCAGCAGCTTAGAATCGGGAACCTATAATTCACCCCTCCACTTT. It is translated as CASSLESGTYNSPLHF.

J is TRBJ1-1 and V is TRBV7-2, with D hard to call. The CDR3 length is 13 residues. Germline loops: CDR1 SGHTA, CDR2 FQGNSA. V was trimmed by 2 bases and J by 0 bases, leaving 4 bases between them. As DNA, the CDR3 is TGTGCCAGCAGCTTATCCTTGAACACTGAAGCTTTCTTT. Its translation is CASSLSLNTEAFF.

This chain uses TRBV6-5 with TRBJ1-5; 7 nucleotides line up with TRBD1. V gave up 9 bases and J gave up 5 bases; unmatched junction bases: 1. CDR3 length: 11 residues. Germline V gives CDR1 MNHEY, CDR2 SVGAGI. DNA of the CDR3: TGTGCCAGTCAGGGGGATCAGCCCCAGCATTTT. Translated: CASQGDQPQHF.

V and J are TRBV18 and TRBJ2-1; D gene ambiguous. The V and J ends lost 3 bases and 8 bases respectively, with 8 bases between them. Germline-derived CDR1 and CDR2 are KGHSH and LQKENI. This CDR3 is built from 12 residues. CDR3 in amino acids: CASSPQLDEQFF. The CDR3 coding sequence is TGTGCCAGCTCACCCCAGTTGGATGAGCAGTTCTTC.

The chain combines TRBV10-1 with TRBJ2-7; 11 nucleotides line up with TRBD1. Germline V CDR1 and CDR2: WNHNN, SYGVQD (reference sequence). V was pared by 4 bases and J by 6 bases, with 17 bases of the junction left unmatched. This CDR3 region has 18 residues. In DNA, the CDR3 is TGCGCCAGCAGTGGGCCCCCCGGACAGGGGGCCAAGGTGGCCGAGCAGTACTTC. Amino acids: CASSGPPGQGAKVAEQYF.

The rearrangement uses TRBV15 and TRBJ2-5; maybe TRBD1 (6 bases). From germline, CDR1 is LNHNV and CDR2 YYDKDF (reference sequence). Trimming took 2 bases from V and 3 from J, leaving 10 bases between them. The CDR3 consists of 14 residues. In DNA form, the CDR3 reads TGTGCCACCAGCAGAAGAAGGACAGAAGAGACCCAGTACTTC. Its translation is CATSRRRTEETQYF.

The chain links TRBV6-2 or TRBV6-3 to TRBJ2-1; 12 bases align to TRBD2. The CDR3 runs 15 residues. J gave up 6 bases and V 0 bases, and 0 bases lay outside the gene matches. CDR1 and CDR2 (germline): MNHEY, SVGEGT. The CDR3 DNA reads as TGTGCCAGCAGTTACTCGACTAGCGGGAGCAATGAGCAGTTCTTC. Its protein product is CASSYSTSGSNEQFF.

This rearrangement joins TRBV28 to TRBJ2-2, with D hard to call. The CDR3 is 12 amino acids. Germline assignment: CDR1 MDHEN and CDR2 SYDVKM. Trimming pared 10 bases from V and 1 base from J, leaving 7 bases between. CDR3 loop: CATEVNTGELFF. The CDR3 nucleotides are TGTGCCACCGAGGTGAACACCGGGGAGCTGTTTTTT.